Listed below are T cell receptor beta chains from one sample, sequenced in a study of OX40 agonist ivuxolimab in advanced cancers. The table came from immunoSEQ multiplex PCR; TCRdb's copy has only in-frame clones and leaves some out. The table includes more than 60,000 clones, about 89% detected once. This sample comprised CD4+ or CD8+ T cells sorted from blood, obtained in a trial of the OX40 agonist ivuxolimab. The receptors come from an adult with an advanced solid tumor such as melanoma, head and neck, liver or kidney cancer. Both conserved end residues are part of each CDR3. D genes are given only for firm matches.

j_call cdr3_length d_call v_call cdr3_aa cdr3_nt
TRBJ1-4 14 TRBD1 TRBV7-9 CASSFSQGNEKLFF TGTGCCAGCAGCTTCTCACAGGGGAATGAAAAACTGTTTTTT
TRBJ1-2 13 TRBD1 TRBV5-1 CASSSDRAYGYTF TGCGCCAGCAGCTCGGACAGGGCCTATGGCTACACCTTC
TRBJ2-5 15 - TRBV18 CASSRQWQPQETQYF TGTGCCAGCTCGAGACAGTGGCAGCCACAAGAGACCCAGTACTTC
TRBJ2-7 12 - TRBV11-3 CASSLFGGEQYF TGTGCCAGCAGCTTATTTGGGGGTGAGCAGTACTTC
TRBJ2-1 16 - TRBV15 CATSRVGTSLYNEQFF TGTGCCACCAGCAGAGTCGGGACGTCCCTGTACAATGAGCAGTTCTTC
TRBJ2-5 13 - TRBV7-2 CASSVRVGETQYF TGTGCCAGCAGCGTCCGGGTAGGGGAGACCCAGTACTTC
TRBJ2-1 14 TRBD2 TRBV6-1 CATRAGGLSNEQFF TGTGCCACCAGAGCGGGAGGGCTCTCCAATGAGCAGTTCTTC
TRBJ2-3 18 TRBD2 TRBV5-1 CASSLQLASGPLTDTQYF TGCGCCAGCAGCTTGCAATTGGCTAGCGGGCCCCTCACAGATACGCAGTATTTT
TRBJ1-2 14 - TRBV6-5 CASIRGRGGYGYTF TGTGCCAGCATTCGGGGGCGGGGCGGCTATGGCTACACCTTC
TRBJ1-4 14 - TRBV7-9 CASSPAGSNEKLFF TGTGCCAGCAGCCCCGCGGGCAGTAATGAAAAACTGTTTTTT
TRBJ1-4 15 - TRBV5-1 CASSGTGSLDEKLFF TGCGCCAGCAGCGGAACAGGGTCCTTGGATGAAAAACTGTTTTTT
TRBJ2-3 15 TRBD2 TRBV29-1 CSVEEASGRVGTQYF TGCAGCGTTGAAGAAGCTAGCGGGAGGGTTGGTACGCAGTATTTT
TRBJ2-1 15 - TRBV9 CASSVEAQAYNEQFF TGTGCCAGCAGCGTAGAAGCCCAAGCGTACAATGAGCAGTTCTTC
TRBJ2-7 13 TRBD2 TRBV4-1 CASSQTSGYEQYF TGCGCCAGCAGCCAAACTAGCGGCTACGAGCAGTACTTC
TRBJ1-3 16 - TRBV7-2 CASSLVPGTAGNTIYF TGTGCCAGCAGCTTAGTCCCCGGGACGGCTGGAAACACCATATATTTT
TRBJ1-2 13 - TRBV10-2 CASSEPDSYGYTF TGCGCCAGCAGTGAGCCGGACAGCTATGGCTACACCTTC
TRBJ2-7 19 TRBD2 TRBV11-2 CASSLDLYPPSGRAYEQYF TGTGCCAGCAGCTTAGATCTCTACCCTCCGAGCGGGAGGGCCTACGAGCAGTACTTC
TRBJ2-7 16 - TRBV28 CASSLVAAVTTYEQYF TGTGCCAGCAGTTTAGTGGCAGCGGTGACAACTTACGAGCAGTACTTC